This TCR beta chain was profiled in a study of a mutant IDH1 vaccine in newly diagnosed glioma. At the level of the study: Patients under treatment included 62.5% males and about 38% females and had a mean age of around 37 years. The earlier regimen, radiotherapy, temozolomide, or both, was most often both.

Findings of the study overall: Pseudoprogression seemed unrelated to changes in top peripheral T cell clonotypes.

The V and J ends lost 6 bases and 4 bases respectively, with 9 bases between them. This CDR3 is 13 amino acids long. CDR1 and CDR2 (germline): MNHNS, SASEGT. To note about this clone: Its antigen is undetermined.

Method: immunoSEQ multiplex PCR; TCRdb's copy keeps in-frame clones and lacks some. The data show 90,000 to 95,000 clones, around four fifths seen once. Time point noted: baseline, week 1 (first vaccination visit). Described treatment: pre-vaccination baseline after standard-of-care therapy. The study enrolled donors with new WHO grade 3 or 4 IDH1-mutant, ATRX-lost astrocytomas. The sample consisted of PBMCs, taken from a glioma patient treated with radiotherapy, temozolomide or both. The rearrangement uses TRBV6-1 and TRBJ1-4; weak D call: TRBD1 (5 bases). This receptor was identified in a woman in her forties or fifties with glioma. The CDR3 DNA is TGTGCCAGCAGACGACAGTATAATGAAAAACTGTTTTTT. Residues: CASRRQYNEKLFF.